This paragraph reports one T cell receptor (beta chain). The antigen remains undetermined. The data stem from a study of cytomegalovirus exposure and HLA in healthy donors. Study-level findings and limits: CMV serostatus was the only immune exposure information that was available.

PCR involved 60 Vbeta and 13 Jbeta primers. Sequenced by immunoSEQ multiplex PCR; TCRdb stores in-frame clones only, minus some. The sample carries more than 150,000 clones, roughly 78% recorded once. CDR1 and CDR2 from the germline V gene are MGHRA and YSYEKL. V lost 1 base, J lost 5 bases, and 2 bases stayed unmatched. The CDR3 sequence is 14 residues long. The sequence derives from a woman aged 25 to 39 in good health and CMV-seronegative. The chain is built from TRBV4-1 and TRBJ1-2, with 9 bases matching TRBD1. Sequencing was carried out using PBMCs. For the CDR3, the DNA is TGCGCCAGCAGCCAAGGGGACAGGGCTTATGGCTACACCTTC. This gives the protein CASSQGDRAYGYTF.